The 13 T cell receptor beta chains reported below all come from one sample, sequenced in a study of early T cells in non-severe SARS-CoV-2 infection. TCRdb ran MiXCR on the 5' RACE reads and lists one entry per CDR3 protein. The table has approximately 75,000 distinct CDR3 sequences, approximately 4.5% seen once. The sequencing used whole blood, collected at baseline. These receptors all stem from an adult who was a healthcare worker with PCR-confirmed SARS-CoV-2 infection or an uninfected control (not recorded which). The donor label of this sample is uncertain.

The CDR3 bases are TGTGCCAGCAGCTCTCAAGGGGGGAGAACTAATGAAAAACTGTTTTTT. Translation gives CASSSQGGRTNEKLFF. V gene TRBV11-2 combines with J gene TRBJ1-4; D is perhaps TRBD1 (6 bases). The germline V gene encodes CDR1 SGHAT and CDR2 FQNNGV. The CDR3 runs 16 residues. Trimming cost V 4 bases and J 1 base, with 13 bases left between them.

This clonotype showed up many times. The rearrangement uses TRBV12-3 or TRBV12-4 and TRBJ1-2; D possibly corresponds to TRBD1 (5 bases). The CDR3 has 14 amino acids. The V and J ends lost 7 bases and 6 bases respectively, with 18 bases between them. The CDR3 spells CASIPSGRGHGYTF. The CDR3 DNA reads TGTGCCAGCATCCCCTCGGGGCGCGGGCATGGCTACACCTTC.

As concerns this clonotype: A read error may be the cause here, since a much bigger clone is one base away. Because it lacks the conserved phenylalanine or tryptophan at the end, this CDR3 is likely a read error. The genes are TRBV4-3 and TRBJ2-7, with a tentative D call TRBD2 (6 bases). Germline values: CDR1 LGHNA, CDR2 YSLEER. The V and J ends lost 0 bases and 2 bases respectively, with 14 bases between them. The CDR3 runs to 16 residues. The CDR3, as DNA: TGCGCCAGCAGCCAAGATCGAACTAGCCGCCCCTACGAGCAGTACTCC. This sequence encodes CASSQDRTSRPYEQYS.

This clonotype was recorded at least ten times. CDR3 residues: CASSPPGQRDYEQYF. CDR3 DNA sequence: TGTGCCAGCAGCCCGCCGGGACAGAGGGACTACGAGCAGTACTTC. The rearrangement uses TRBV5-6 and TRBJ2-7, with 7 bases identical to TRBD1. Germline values: CDR1 SGHDT, CDR2 YYEEEE. This CDR3 has 15 residues. The J segment lost 3 bases and the V segment lost 4 bases, leaving 10 bases of the junction unmatched.

In this sample, this clonotype turned up many times. The chain carries TRBV7-2 and TRBJ1-3; TRBD1 is a possible D gene (5 bases). Germline V gene sequence: CDR1 SGHTA, CDR2 FQGNSA. This CDR3 comprises 14 residues. V lost 2 bases to trimming and J lost 0 bases, with 5 bases between them. For the CDR3, the DNA is TGTGCCAGCAGCTTACAGGGCTCTGGAAACACCATATATTTT. This sequence encodes CASSLQGSGNTIYF.

V gene TRBV6-2 or TRBV6-3 combines with J gene TRBJ2-5; 7 bases are a match to TRBD1. The CDR3 length is 14 residues. In germline, CDR1 is MNHEY, CDR2 SVGEGT. Losses at the gene ends were 6 bases for V and 2 bases for J; bases not matched to a gene: 6. In DNA, the CDR3 is TGTGCCAGCAGCTCCGGGACAGAGCAAGAGACCCAGTACTTC. Its translation is CASSSGTEQETQYF.

This clonotype was found a few times. This chain joins TRBV6-5 and TRBJ2-5, with 8 nucleotides matching TRBD1. V dropped 2 bases and J dropped 5; count of bases not matched to a gene: 4. In germline, CDR1 is MNHEY, CDR2 SVGAGI. CDR3 length: 14 amino acids. The CDR3 region has the DNA TGTGCCAGCAGTTACGAGGACAGGGTTGAGACCCAGTACTTC. Its protein is CASSYEDRVETQYF.

Only a few counts were recorded for this clonotype. V gene TRBV4-2 combines with J gene TRBJ2-2, with 12 bases that match TRBD1. The CDR3 is 15 residues long. V trimming: 3 bases; J trimming: 10 bases; junction bases outside the gene matches: 6. CDR1 and CDR2 from the germline V gene are LGHNA and YNFKEQ. CDR3 region: CASSQPGQGASELFF. The CDR3 nucleotides are TGTGCCAGCAGCCAGCCGGGACAGGGGGCCTCGGAGCTGTTTTTT.

The chain links TRBV5-4 to TRBJ2-3; D gene unclear. From germline, CDR1 is SGHNT and CDR2 YYREEE (reference sequence). The CDR3 covers 13 residues. Trimming took 5 bases from V and 0 from J, leaving 7 bases between them. DNA of the CDR3: TGTGCCAGCAGACCACACAGCACAGATACGCAGTATTTT. It is translated as CASRPHSTDTQYF.

This clonotype was observed many times. The chain has TRBV4-2 and TRBJ2-5; 9 positions match TRBD2. The CDR3 is 15 amino acids. Trimming cost V 1 base and J 5 bases; bases outside gene matches: 5. The germline gives CDR1 LGHNA, CDR2 YNFKEQ. In DNA, the CDR3 is TGTGCCAGCAGCCAAGTGCCTAGCGGGGAGGAGACCCAGTACTTC. This sequence encodes CASSQVPSGEETQYF.

This clonotype was detected a few times. The V gene is TRBV12-3 or TRBV12-4, the J gene TRBJ2-1; 9 positions agree with TRBD2. Trimming at V came to 1 base and at J to 12 bases, leaving 4 bases not matched to a gene. CDR3 length: 13 residues. The CDR3 DNA reads as TGTGCCAGCAGTTTAGGCGGGGGGGCCGTGCAGTTCTTC. Its protein product is CASSLGGGAVQFF.

The table lists this clonotype with a few counts. This chain uses TRBV10-3 with TRBJ2-3; possible D gene TRBD2, 6 bases. CDR3 length: 13 residues. Trimming removed 5 bases at V and 4 bases at J, with 10 bases between. Per germline, CDR1 ENHRY and CDR2 SYGVKD. CDR3 bases: TGTGCCATCAGTAAGGGGACTGCAGATACGCAGTATTTT. This gives the protein CAISKGTADTQYF.

This chain connects TRBV5-6 to TRBJ1-6; D is ambiguous. CDR3 length: 14 residues. CDR1 and CDR2 from the germline V gene are SGHDT and YYEEEE. V was cut by 0 bases and J by 6 bases, with 7 bases left in between. This CDR3 reads CASSLAVPNSPLHF. DNA for the CDR3: TGTGCCAGCAGCTTGGCTGTGCCTAATTCACCCCTCCACTTT.